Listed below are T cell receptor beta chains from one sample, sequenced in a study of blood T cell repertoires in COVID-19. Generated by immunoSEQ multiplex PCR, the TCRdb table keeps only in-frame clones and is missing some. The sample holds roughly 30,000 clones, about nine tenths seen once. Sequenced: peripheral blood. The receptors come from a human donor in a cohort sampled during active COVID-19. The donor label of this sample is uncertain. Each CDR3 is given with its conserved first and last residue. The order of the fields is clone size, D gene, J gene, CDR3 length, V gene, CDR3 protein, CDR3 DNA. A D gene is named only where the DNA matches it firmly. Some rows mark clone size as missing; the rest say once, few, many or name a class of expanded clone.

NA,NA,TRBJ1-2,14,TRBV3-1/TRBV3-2,CASSQVGGGDGYTF,TGTGCCAGCAGCCAAGTGGGGGGGGGTGATGGCTACACCTTC
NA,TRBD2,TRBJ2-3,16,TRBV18,CASSPGSSGSTDTQYF,TGTGCCAGCTCACCAGGTAGTAGCGGGAGCACAGATACGCAGTATTTT
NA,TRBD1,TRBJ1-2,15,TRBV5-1,CASSWGDRGDYGYTF,TGCGCCAGCAGCTGGGGGGACAGGGGAGACTATGGCTACACCTTC
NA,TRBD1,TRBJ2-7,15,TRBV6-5,CASSYSWTGYGEQYF,TGTGCCAGCAGTTACTCTTGGACAGGGTATGGCGAGCAGTACTTC
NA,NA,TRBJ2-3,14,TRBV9,CASSVFLAQDTQYF,TGTGCCAGCAGCGTATTCCTAGCGCAAGATACGCAGTATTTT
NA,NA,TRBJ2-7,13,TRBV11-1,CASTIGGYYEQYF,TGTGCCAGCACCATTGGCGGTTACTACGAGCAGTACTTC
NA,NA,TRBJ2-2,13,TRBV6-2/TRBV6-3,CASSPLRAGELFF,TGTGCCAGCAGTCCACTCCGGGCCGGGGAGCTGTTTTTT
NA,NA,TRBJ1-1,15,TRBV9,CASSVDEGEFTEAFF,TGTGCCAGCAGCGTAGATGAGGGGGAATTCACTGAAGCTTTCTTT
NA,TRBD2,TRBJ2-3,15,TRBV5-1,CASSTGLAGTDTQYF,TGCGCCAGCAGCACAGGGCTAGCGGGGACAGATACGCAGTATTTT
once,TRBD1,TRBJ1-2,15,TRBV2,CASILKSDRIYGYTF,TGTGCCAGCATTCTAAAATCGGACAGGATCTATGGCTACACCTTC
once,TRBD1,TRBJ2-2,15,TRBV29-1,CSGATGTGGTGELFF,TGCAGCGGAGCAACCGGGACAGGGGGCACCGGGGAGCTGTTTTTT
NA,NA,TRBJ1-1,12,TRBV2,CATQGSGTEAFF,TGTGCCACACAGGGCTCAGGGACTGAAGCTTTCTTT
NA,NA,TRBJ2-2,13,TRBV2,CASGGRNTGELFF,TGTGCCAGCGGAGGTCGAAACACCGGGGAGCTGTTTTTT
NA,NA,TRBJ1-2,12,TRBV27,CASSFRGRGYTF,TGTGCCAGCAGTTTTCGCGGGAGAGGCTACACCTTC
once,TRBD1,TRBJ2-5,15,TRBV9,CASSVLDRGEETQYF,TGTGCCAGCAGCGTACTGGACAGGGGAGAGGAGACCCAGTACTTC
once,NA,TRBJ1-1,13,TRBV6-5,CASSRSENTEAFF,TGTGCCAGCAGCCGTTCAGAGAACACTGAAGCTTTCTTT
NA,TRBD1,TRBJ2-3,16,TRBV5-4,CASSTSGGLSTDTQYF,TGTGCCAGCAGTACATCAGGGGGCTTAAGCACAGATACGCAGTATTTT
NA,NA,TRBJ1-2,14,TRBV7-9,CASSRAQGIYGYTF,TGTGCCAGCAGCCGGGCCCAGGGGATCTATGGCTACACCTTC
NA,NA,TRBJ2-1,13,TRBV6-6,CASVTVPNGEQFF,TGTGCCAGCGTGACTGTCCCTAATGGTGAGCAGTTCTTC
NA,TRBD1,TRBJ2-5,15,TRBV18,CASSLDRGVGETQYF,TGTGCCAGCTCACTGGACAGGGGCGTCGGAGAGACCCAGTACTTC
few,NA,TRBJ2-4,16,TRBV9,CASSVGTEGSKNIQYF,TGTGCCAGCAGCGTAGGGACTGAAGGTTCCAAAAACATTCAGTACTTC
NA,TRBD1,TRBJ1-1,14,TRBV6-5,CASSYGTGVTEAFF,TGTGCCAGCAGTTACGGGACAGGGGTTACTGAAGCTTTCTTT
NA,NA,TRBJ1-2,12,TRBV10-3,CAINEQGLGYTF,TGTGCCATCAATGAGCAGGGTTTAGGCTACACCTTC
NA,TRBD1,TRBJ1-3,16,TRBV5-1,CASSLGQGQSGNTIYF,TGCGCCAGCAGCTTAGGACAGGGGCAGTCTGGAAACACCATATATTTT
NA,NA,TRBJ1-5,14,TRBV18,CASSGGMSVQPQHF,TGTGCCAGCTCAGGAGGGATGAGCGTTCAGCCCCAGCATTTT
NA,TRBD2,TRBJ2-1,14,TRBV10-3,CAISVERGGNEQFF,TGTGCCATCAGTGTTGAGCGGGGGGGCAATGAGCAGTTCTTC
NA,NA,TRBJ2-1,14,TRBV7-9,CASSLIGGEWEQFF,TGTGCCAGCAGCTTAATAGGAGGAGAATGGGAGCAGTTCTTC
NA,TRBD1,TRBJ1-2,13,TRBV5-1,CASSLGRGLGYTF,TGCGCCAGCAGCTTGGGCAGGGGGCTTGGCTACACCTTC
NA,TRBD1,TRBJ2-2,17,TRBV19,CASSRTGGRGGTGELFF,TGTGCCAGTAGTCGGACAGGGGGCCGGGGGGGAACCGGGGAGCTGTTTTTT
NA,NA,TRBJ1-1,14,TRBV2,CASSVVGGNTEAFF,TGTGCCAGCAGTGTTGTAGGGGGGAACACTGAAGCTTTCTTT
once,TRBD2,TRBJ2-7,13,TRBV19,CASSPSGGAKQYF,TGTGCCAGTAGCCCCAGCGGGGGGGCGAAGCAGTACTTC
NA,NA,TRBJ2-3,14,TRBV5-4,CASRSGHSTDTQYF,TGTGCCAGCAGGTCGGGACACAGCACAGATACGCAGTATTTT
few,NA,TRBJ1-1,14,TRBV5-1,CASKWGGGNTEAFF,TGCGCCAGCAAGTGGGGGGGCGGTAACACTGAAGCTTTCTTT
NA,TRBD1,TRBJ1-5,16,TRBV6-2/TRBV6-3,CASSYKGQYSNQPQHF,TGTGCCAGCAGTTACAAGGGACAGTATAGCAATCAGCCCCAGCATTTT
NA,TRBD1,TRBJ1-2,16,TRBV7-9,CASSLGQGILAYGYTF,TGTGCCAGCAGCCTCGGACAGGGGATTCTGGCCTATGGCTACACCTTC
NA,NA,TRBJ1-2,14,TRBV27,CASSPPGRGNGYTF,TGTGCCAGCAGCCCCCCCGGAAGGGGAAATGGCTACACCTTC
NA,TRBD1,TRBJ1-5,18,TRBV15,CATSPRQGVGFGNQPQHF,TGTGCCACCAGCCCCCGACAGGGGGTCGGGTTCGGTAATCAGCCCCAGCATTTT
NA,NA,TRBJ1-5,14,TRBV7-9,CASSRVEGNQPQHF,TGTGCCAGCAGCCGAGTCGAGGGCAATCAGCCCCAGCATTTT
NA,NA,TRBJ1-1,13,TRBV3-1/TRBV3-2,CASSQNIQGEAFF,TGTGCCAGCAGCCAAAATATACAGGGTGAAGCTTTCTTT
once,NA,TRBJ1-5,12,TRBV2,CASRAGSQPQHF,TGTGCCAGCAGGGCGGGTTCTCAGCCCCAGCATTTT
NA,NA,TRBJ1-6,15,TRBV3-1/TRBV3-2,CASSQGRGGESPLHF,TGTGCCAGCAGCCAGGGGAGGGGGGGTGAGTCACCCCTCCACTTT
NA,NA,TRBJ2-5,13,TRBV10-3,CAISTRRGETQYF,TGTGCCATCAGTACCCGACGGGGAGAGACCCAGTACTTC
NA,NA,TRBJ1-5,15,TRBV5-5,CASSPTGFSNQPQHF,TGTGCCAGCAGCCCAACAGGGTTCAGCAATCAGCCCCAGCATTTT
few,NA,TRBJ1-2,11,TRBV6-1,CASSESVGYTF,TGTGCCAGCAGTGAGTCAGTTGGCTACACCTTC